This TCR beta chain was captured in a study of T cells after yellow fever vaccination. General study results and limits: Detected again after the booster were most primary-vaccination clones, at about 96% CD4 and about 89% CD8. Highly abundant clonotypes carried over from the bulk population could end up in FACS-sorted repertoires as contaminants. Clonotypes appearing in both CD4 and CD8 compartments existed, and their share was small.

Conversion of TCR transcripts into cDNA relied on 5'RACE template switching, which added a universal primer site and UMIs. From the 5' RACE reads, TCRdb called clonotypes with MiXCR, one entry per CDR3 protein. This table holds about 360,000 distinct CDR3 sequences, about 6% found once. This clonotype showed up just a few times. What it binds is unknown. The CDR3 contains 16 residues. Looked up from germline, CDR1 is MNHNS and CDR2 is SASEGT. J lost 5 bases, V lost 4 bases, and 9 bases had no gene match. This chain links TRBV6-1 with TRBJ1-1, with 11 bases fitting TRBD1. Material: PBMCs, obtained 5 days after the yellow fever booster vaccination. The clonotype comes from a man aged 25 to 40 who received the YFV17D yellow fever vaccine. The CDR3 DNA is TGTGCCAGCAGTGCGTCCGGGACAGGGGGTTCGACTGAAGCTTTCTTT. Protein sequence: CASSASGTGGSTEAFF.